These T cell receptor beta chains were read from a single sample in a study of cytomegalovirus exposure and HLA in healthy donors. Sequencing was performed with immunoSEQ multiplex PCR; in TCRdb, only in-frame clones are kept and a portion is missing. The data contain some 170,000 clones, 75% to 90% of them seen just once; the ten biggest clones take up roughly 5%. Sequencing was done on a sample of PBMCs. The receptors were sampled from a man under 40 in good health and CMV-seronegative. CDR3s include the opening cysteine and the closing phenylalanine or tryptophan. Fields, in order: CDR3 protein, CDR3 DNA, clone size, CDR3 length, D gene, V gene, J gene. D genes are given only for firm matches. A row's size may be missing; if present it is once, few, many or a size class.

CASSLRDSLTDELFF	TGTGCCAGCAGCTTACGGGACAGTCTGACTGATGAACTGTTTTTT	.	15	TRBD1	TRBV11-2	TRBJ1-4
CASSLGRDVEAFF	TGTGCCAGCAGCCTAGGGAGGGACGTAGAAGCTTTCTTT	.	13	.	TRBV7-3	TRBJ1-1
CASSRGPSTGELFF	TGCGCCAGCAGCCGTGGCCCTTCCACCGGGGAGCTGTTTTTT	few	14	.	TRBV4-3	TRBJ2-2
CASSLSLAGAANTGELFF	TGCGCCAGCAGCTTGAGCCTAGCGGGCGCCGCGAACACCGGGGAGCTGTTTTTT	.	18	TRBD2	TRBV5-1	TRBJ2-2
CAIHTGTGAFF	TGTGCCATACACACCGGGACAGGGGCTTTCTTT	few	11	TRBD1	TRBV10-3	TRBJ1-1
CASRAPTDTQYF	TGTGCCAGCAGGGCCCCCACAGATACGCAGTATTTT	once	12	.	TRBV19	TRBJ2-3
CASSRREGAYGYTF	TGTGCCAGCTCAAGGCGTGAGGGGGCATATGGCTACACCTTC	.	14	TRBD1	TRBV18	TRBJ1-2
CASSLFGGLFQGQPLIRPKLFF	TGTGCCAGCAGTTTATTCGGCGGTTTGTTTCAAGGACAGCCCCTAATTCGACCAAAACTGTTTTTT	.	22	.	TRBV28	TRBJ1-4
CASSLRTSGRGGLTYEQYF	TGTGCCAGCAGCTTACGGACTAGCGGGAGAGGAGGCTTGACCTACGAGCAGTACTTC	once	19	TRBD2	TRBV13	TRBJ2-7
CATQGKDRGYEQYF	TGTGCCACCCAAGGGAAGGACAGGGGGTACGAGCAGTACTTC	.	14	TRBD1	TRBV2	TRBJ2-7
CASSLGPGSEAFF	TGTGCCAGCAGCTTGGGGCCCGGTAGTGAAGCTTTCTTT	.	13	.	TRBV7-3	TRBJ1-1
CASSLDPGGEQYF	TGTGCCAGCAGCTTAGATCCCGGCGGCGAGCAGTACTTC	.	13	.	TRBV11-3	TRBJ2-7
CASSFPSSGGARHLYF	TGTGCCAGCAGCTTCCCATCTAGCGGGGGGGCTCGCCACCTGTACTTC	few	16	TRBD2	TRBV7-2	TRBJ2-7
CSVGHLEAFF	TGCAGCGTAGGACACCTTGAAGCTTTCTTT	.	10	.	TRBV29-1	TRBJ1-1
CASSLDEVSPTDTQYF	TGCGCCAGCAGCTTGGATGAGGTCTCTCCCACAGATACGCAGTATTTT	.	16	.	TRBV5-1	TRBJ2-3
CASSLLPEGRPRNTEAFF	TGTGCCAGCAGCTTGCTCCCGGAGGGCAGGCCCCGGAACACTGAAGCTTTCTTT	.	18	.	TRBV7-6	TRBJ1-1
CASETGDREVTEAFF	TGTGCCAGCGAGACCGGGGACAGGGAGGTCACTGAAGCTTTCTTT	.	15	TRBD1	TRBV11-1	TRBJ1-1
CASSFSIDTGELFF	TGTGCCAGCAGTTTTTCTATCGACACCGGGGAGCTGTTTTTT	.	14	.	TRBV27	TRBJ2-2
CASTKATNTGELFF	TGTGCCAGCACCAAAGCTACGAACACCGGGGAGCTGTTTTTT	.	14	.	TRBV6-6	TRBJ2-2
CASSVTQGAGYGYTF	TGTGCCAGCAGTGTCACCCAGGGGGCAGGCTATGGCTACACCTTC	.	15	TRBD1	TRBV6-5	TRBJ1-2
CASSLTGLAPETQYF	TGTGCCAGCAGTTTAACGGGACTAGCACCGGAGACCCAGTACTTC	.	15	TRBD2	TRBV27	TRBJ2-5
CSSSSGGPRETQYF	TGTTCCAGCAGCTCCGGAGGGCCGAGGGAGACCCAGTACTTC	.	14	.	TRBV7-9	TRBJ2-5
CASSLDTDNYGYTF	TGTGCCAGCAGCTTAGACACCGATAACTATGGCTACACCTTC	.	14	.	TRBV7-9	TRBJ1-2
CSVEGSFTEAFF	TGCAGCGTTGAGGGCAGCTTCACTGAAGCTTTCTTT	.	12	.	TRBV29-1	TRBJ1-1
CASSVQITTGGNEKLFF	TGTGCCAGCAGCGTACAAATCACGACAGGGGGCAATGAAAAACTGTTTTTT	.	17	TRBD1	TRBV9	TRBJ1-4
CASSWTEVADTQYF	TGTGCCAGCAGCTGGACTGAAGTGGCAGATACGCAGTATTTT	.	14	.	TRBV5-6	TRBJ2-3
CASSRDEQYF	TGTGCCAGCAGCCGGGACGAGCAGTACTTC	.	10	.	TRBV28	TRBJ2-7
CASSGAATYEQYF	TGTGCCAGCAGCGGGGCGGCAACCTACGAGCAGTACTTC	.	13	.	TRBV7-9	TRBJ2-7
CASSVGGTGGDTQYF	TGTGCCAGCAGCGTAGGTGGGACCGGGGGAGATACGCAGTATTTT	.	15	.	TRBV9	TRBJ2-3
CASSPRDRGQPQHF	TGTGCCAGCAGTCCACGGGACAGGGGTCAGCCCCAGCATTTT	.	14	TRBD1	TRBV7-6	TRBJ1-5
CASSPGFNTEAFF	TGTGCCAGCAGCCCCGGTTTCAACACTGAAGCTTTCTTT	.	13	.	TRBV7-6	TRBJ1-1
CASSYRDRAREQFF	TGTGCCAGCAGTTACCGGGACAGGGCTCGTGAGCAGTTCTTC	.	14	TRBD1	TRBV6-6	TRBJ2-1
CASSSSGGYNEQFF	TGTGCCAGCAGCTCAAGCGGGGGCTACAATGAGCAGTTCTTC	.	14	TRBD2	TRBV7-2	TRBJ2-1
CASSFRAERSYEQYF	TGTGCCAGCAGTTTCCGAGCGGAGAGGTCCTACGAGCAGTACTTC	.	15	.	TRBV27	TRBJ2-7
CASSQDWAGVTYEQYF	TGCGCCAGCAGCCAAGATTGGGCAGGCGTTACCTACGAGCAGTACTTC	.	16	.	TRBV4-3	TRBJ2-7
CASSLIGQANTGELFF	TGCGCCAGCAGCTTGATAGGTCAGGCGAACACCGGGGAGCTGTTTTTT	.	16	.	TRBV5-1	TRBJ2-2
CASSFTTGGYEQFF	TGTGCCAGCAGTTTCACCACAGGGGGCTATGAGCAGTTCTTC	.	14	TRBD1	TRBV28	TRBJ2-1
CASSRDSGANVLTF	TGTGCCAGCAGCCGGGACTCCGGGGCCAACGTCCTGACTTTC	few	14	.	TRBV7-9	TRBJ2-6
CASSMPGTGYNEQFF	TGTGCCAGCAGCATGCCCGGGACAGGCTACAATGAGCAGTTCTTC	.	15	TRBD1	TRBV5-6	TRBJ2-1
CASSLGPGGANVLTF	TGTGCCAGCAGTTTAGGGCCAGGCGGGGCCAACGTCCTGACTTTC	.	15	.	TRBV28	TRBJ2-6
CASSFGLLEQYF	TGTGCCAGCAGTTTTGGGCTCCTTGAGCAGTACTTC	.	12	.	TRBV28	TRBJ2-7
CSVEGGSDEQYF	TGCAGCGTTGAGGGCGGGTCCGACGAGCAGTACTTC	.	12	.	TRBV29-1	TRBJ2-7
CASSPQWHNTGELFF	TGTGCCAGCAGCCCCCAATGGCATAACACCGGGGAGCTGTTTTTT	.	15	.	TRBV7-3	TRBJ2-2
CASSEGAETQYF	TGCGCCAGCAGTGAGGGGGCGGAGACCCAGTACTTC	.	12	.	TRBV10-2	TRBJ2-5
CAISGGNRGLVPNTEAFF	TGTGCCATCAGTGGTGGGAACAGGGGGCTAGTACCGAACACTGAAGCTTTCTTT	few	18	TRBD1	TRBV10-3	TRBJ1-1
CASTRITNEKLFF	TGTGCCAGCACCAGGATAACTAATGAAAAACTGTTTTTT	.	13	.	TRBV11-2	TRBJ1-4
CASSPGGGRSRETQYF	TGTGCCAGCAGTCCGGGGGGCGGGAGGTCACGGGAGACCCAGTACTTC	.	16	TRBD2	TRBV28	TRBJ2-5
CAITGDTEAFF	TGTGCCATCACAGGGGATACTGAAGCTTTCTTT	.	11	TRBD1	TRBV2	TRBJ1-1
CAWSLGSGGDTQYF	TGTGCCTGGAGCCTTGGAAGCGGGGGGGATACGCAGTATTTT	.	14	TRBD2	TRBV30	TRBJ2-3
CASSPTVWGYEQYF	TGTGCCAGCAGTCCGACAGTGTGGGGCTACGAGCAGTACTTC	.	14	.	TRBV27	TRBJ2-7